The 27 T cell receptor beta chains below were found in one sample sequenced in a study of blood T cell repertoires in COVID-19. Measured with immunoSEQ multiplex PCR; TCRdb has only the in-frame clones, and not every one. The data show about 220,000 clones, 80% to 85% seen once. Specimen: PBMCs or T cells enriched from blood (not recorded which). The receptors here all came from a woman aged 40 to 55 who had recovered from COVID-19.

The rearrangement links TRBV4-1 to TRBJ2-5; D is unresolved. Germline values: CDR1 MGHRA, CDR2 YSYEKL. The CDR3 loop spans 13 amino acids. With 4 bases removed from V and 3 bases from J, the gap between germline ends came to 9 bases. CDR3 sequence reads: CASSPDGEETQYF. The CDR3 bases are TGCGCCAGCAGCCCCGACGGAGAAGAGACCCAGTACTTC.

The gene calls are TRBV4-3 and TRBJ2-2; D may be TRBD2 (6 bases). The CDR3 is 14 amino acids. Germline V gives CDR1 LGHNA, CDR2 YSLEER. V was clipped by 0 bases and J by 7 bases, with 9 bases between them. The CDR3 is CASSQDWEVGELFF. For the CDR3, the DNA is TGCGCCAGCAGCCAAGATTGGGAGGTCGGGGAGCTGTTTTTT.

V gene TRBV11-2 combines with J gene TRBJ1-4, with D perhaps matching TRBD1 (5 bases). CDR1 is SGHAT and CDR2 is FQNNGV in the germline V gene. The V end was cut by 4 bases, the J end by 8 bases, with 14 bases between. The CDR3 has 14 residues. CDR3 bases: TGTGCCAGCAGCTCGGGTCAGGGTCGCGAAAAACTGTTTTTT. Its protein product is CASSSGQGREKLFF.

This CDR3 is CASSPIHGELFF. In DNA form, the CDR3 reads TGTGCCAGCAGCCCCATACACGGGGAGCTGTTTTTT. The rearrangement uses TRBV7-8 and TRBJ2-2; no clear D gene. The CDR3 contains 12 residues. The V gene's germline CDR1 is SGHVS and CDR2 FQNEAQ. V was cut by 5 bases and J by 7 bases, with 8 bases left in between.

The rearrangement uses TRBV7-9 and TRBJ2-7; tentatively, D is TRBD2 (6 bases). V lost 1 base to trimming and J lost 1 base, with 8 bases between them. The CDR3 is made up of 14 amino acids. The germline V gene has CDR1 SEHNR and CDR2 FQNEAQ (reference sequence). The CDR3 reads CASSLGSGSYEQYF. The DNA of the CDR3 is TGTGCCAGCAGCTTAGGAAGCGGGTCCTACGAGCAGTACTTC.

The rearrangement links TRBV14 to TRBJ1-4; no definite D call. Germline V gene lookup returns CDR1 SGHDN and CDR2 FVKESK. The CDR3 consists of 14 residues. Trimming removed 0 bases from V and 16 bases from J, with 18 bases in between. CDR3 protein: CASSQDREVQTKFF. The CDR3 DNA follows: TGTGCCAGCAGCCAAGATCGGGAGGTACAGACAAAGTTTTTT.

The chain is built from TRBV18 and TRBJ2-7; 7 bases line up with TRBD2. Germline trimming cut 6 bases from V and 4 bases from J; bases unmatched to any gene: 9. CDR1 and CDR2 from the germline V gene are KGHSH and LQKENI. The CDR3 is 14 amino acids. The CDR3 DNA follows: TGTGCCAGCTCCTCCGGGACTATTGCATACGAGCAGTACTTC. The encoded protein is CASSSGTIAYEQYF.

The rearrangement joins TRBV7-9 to TRBJ2-3, with 7 bases matching TRBD2. Unmatched junction bases numbered 3, after V lost 2 bases and J lost 1 base. The germline V gene encodes CDR1 SEHNR and CDR2 FQNEAQ (reference sequence). The CDR3 extends over 15 amino acids. CDR3 DNA sequence: TGTGCCAGCAGCTTAATGGCGGGAGGCACAGATACGCAGTATTTT. Residues: CASSLMAGGTDTQYF.

As DNA, the CDR3 is TGTGCCAGCTCACCAACTTCTGGAAACACCATATATTTT. It encodes CASSPTSGNTIYF. The chain uses TRBV18 and TRBJ1-3; no definite D call. CDR3 size: 13 residues. With 2 bases removed from V and 1 base from J, the gap between germline ends came to 3 bases. Germline V CDR1 and CDR2: KGHSH, LQKENI.

This clone was seen only a few times. The chain has TRBV12-5 and TRBJ1-6; 12 bases line up with TRBD1. The CDR3 has 15 amino acids. The junction had 6 bases not matched to a gene; V was cut back by 5 bases and J by 10 bases. From germline, CDR1 is LGHNT and CDR2 FRNRAP. CDR3 amino acids: CASGLGTGGRSPLHF. The CDR3 nucleotides are TGTGCTAGTGGTCTGGGGACAGGGGGCAGATCACCCCTCCACTTT.

In its sample, this clone was seen once. The J gene is TRBJ2-6, the V gene TRBV30; 11 bases agree with TRBD2. Germline V lookup: CDR1 GTSNPN, CDR2 SVGIG (reference sequence). Trimming at V came to 4 bases and at J to 0 bases, leaving 5 bases not matched to a gene. The CDR3 covers 17 residues. The CDR3 sequence: CAWTGTSGSSGANVLTF. For the CDR3, the DNA is TGTGCCTGGACGGGGACTAGCGGAAGCTCTGGGGCCAACGTCCTGACTTTC.

The rearrangement joins TRBV21-1 to TRBJ2-5; the table calls TRBD1, which could not be checked here. TRBV21-1 is a listed pseudogene. The CDR3 loop spans 13 amino acids. The CDR3 nucleotides are TGTGCCAGCAGCACACACAGGGGGCAGACCCAGTACTTC. It encodes CASSTHRGQTQYF.

In DNA form, the CDR3 reads TGTGCCAGCAGCTTAGTGGCGGGAACCTACGAGCAGTACTTC. It is translated as CASSLVAGTYEQYF. This sequence joins TRBV7-9 and TRBJ2-7; tentatively, D is TRBD2 (6 bases). The germline V and J ends were trimmed by 1 base and 2 bases, with 9 bases remaining between them. The CDR3 has 14 residues. Germline-derived CDR1 and CDR2 are SEHNR and FQNEAQ (reference sequence).

This chain links TRBV7-2 with TRBJ1-5, with 7 bases that match TRBD1. CDR3 length: 14 amino acids. Germline V gene lookup returns CDR1 SGHTA and CDR2 FQGNSA. J lost 3 bases, V lost 4 bases, and 3 bases had no gene match. This CDR3 is CASSSGTANQPQHF. CDR3 DNA: TGTGCCAGCAGCTCTGGGACAGCCAATCAGCCCCAGCATTTT.

The genes are TRBV23-1 and TRBJ2-7, with 8 bases that match TRBD2. TRBV23-1 is assigned to the ORF class and has an uncertain function. This CDR3 contains 16 residues. Trimming cost V 3 bases and J 5 bases; bases outside gene matches: 12. The CDR3 DNA reads as TGCGCCAGCAGTCACCTGGAACCGGGACTAGGGGACGAGCAGTACGTC. It specifies CASSHLEPGLGDEQYV.

The chain uses TRBV27 and TRBJ2-6, with 8 bases aligning to TRBD1. J lost 3 bases, V lost 1 base, and 11 bases had no gene match. The CDR3 covers 19 residues. From germline, CDR1 is MNHEY and CDR2 SMNVEV (reference sequence). CDR3 amino acids: CASSLFGTGLLDGANVLTF. The CDR3 nucleotides are TGTGCCAGCAGTTTATTCGGGACAGGATTGCTGGATGGGGCCAACGTCCTGACTTTC.

V gene TRBV11-3 combines with J gene TRBJ2-1; D perhaps matches TRBD2 (5 bases). Germline lookup yields CDR1 SGHNT and CDR2 YENEEA. The CDR3 length is 15 residues. V lost 4 bases to trimming and J lost 6 bases, with 16 bases between them. The CDR3 nucleotides are TGTGCCAGCAGCTCCCGACTACATAGACTCAATGAGCAGTTCTTC. Residues: CASSSRLHRLNEQFF.

V usage is TRBV4-1 and J usage is TRBJ2-1, with 13 nucleotides matching TRBD2. The trim removed 4 bases at V and 8 bases at J, leaving 5 bases unmatched. Germline V CDR1 and CDR2: MGHRA, YSYEKL. The CDR3 totals 15 residues. Here the CDR3 DNA reads TGCGCCAGCAGCCCGGGGACTAGCGGGATCTATGAGCAGTTCTTC. Amino acids: CASSPGTSGIYEQFF.

CDR3 protein: CASSESLAGVGDTQYF. In nucleotides, the CDR3 is TGCGCCAGCAGTGAGTCGCTAGCGGGAGTAGGGGATACGCAGTATTTT. The chain uses TRBV10-1 and TRBJ2-3, with 10 bases fitting TRBD2. The junction had 6 bases not matched to a gene; V was cut back by 0 bases and J by 6 bases. Germline CDR1 WNHNN, CDR2 SYGVQD (reference sequence). This CDR3 contains 16 residues.

CDR3 residues: CASSHSGTGDHEQYF. Here the CDR3 DNA reads TGTGCCAGCAGTCACTCCGGGACAGGGGACCACGAGCAGTACTTC. The gene calls are TRBV28 and TRBJ2-7, with 10 positions matching TRBD1. With 5 bases clipped from V and 5 bases from J, the junction kept 9 bases outside the gene matches. Germline CDR1 and CDR2: MDHEN and SYDVKM. The CDR3 covers 15 residues.

J is TRBJ2-7 and V is TRBV11-2, with a tentative D call TRBD2 (9 bases). The germline gives CDR1 SGHAT, CDR2 FQNNGV. V was cut by 7 bases and J by 3 bases, with 19 bases left in between. This CDR3 region has 15 residues. CDR3 DNA sequence: TGTGCCAGCACTCTAGCGGGACAGGTGAGCTACGAGCAGTACTTC. Protein sequence: CASTLAGQVSYEQYF.

CDR3 region: CALTSGRSTDTQYF. DNA of the CDR3: TGTGCCTTGACTAGCGGGAGAAGCACAGATACGCAGTATTTT. The gene calls are TRBV30 and TRBJ2-3; 12 bases fit TRBD2. CDR3 size: 14 residues. Losses at the gene ends were 7 bases for V and 0 bases for J; bases not matched to a gene: 2. From germline, CDR1 is GTSNPN and CDR2 SVGIG (reference sequence).

This sequence joins TRBV24-1 and TRBJ2-5; 8 positions agree with TRBD1. After removal of 3 bases from V and 1 base from J, the junction contained 3 bases not matched to a gene. The CDR3 is made up of 15 amino acids. CDR1 is KGHDR, CDR2 SFDVKD, per germline. The DNA of the CDR3 is TGTGCCACCAGTGATGCTCAGGGGGCCCAAGAGACCCAGTACTTC. It yields the protein CATSDAQGAQETQYF.

This chain links TRBV2 with TRBJ2-2, with D possibly being TRBD2 (6 bases). Germline lookup yields CDR1 SNHLY and CDR2 FYNNEI. CDR3 size: 13 residues. Trimming shortened V by 7 bases and J by 5 bases, and 11 bases separated the two germline ends. The CDR3 coding sequence is TGTGCCAGCAATAGACTAGTGACCGGGGAGCTGTTTTTT. This gives the protein CASNRLVTGELFF.

V usage is TRBV7-5 and J usage is TRBJ2-5; the table's TRBD1 call for D was not verified on the DNA. TRBV7-5 is a pseudogene segment. The CDR3 contains 15 residues. The CDR3, as DNA: TGTGTCAGAAGCTTAAATAGAAAGGGGTCAGAGACCCAGTACTTC. It is translated as CVRSLNRKGSETQYF.

This clone was counted between two and nine times. This sequence joins TRBV30 and TRBJ1-2; TRBD1 agrees at 10 bases. Unmatched junction bases numbered 13, after V lost 6 bases and J lost 6 bases. The CDR3 contains 15 residues. The germline V gene encodes CDR1 GTSNPN and CDR2 SVGIG (reference sequence). The CDR3, as DNA: TGTGCCTGTTACGACAGGGGGCGCAGTAATCATGGCTACACCTTC. Translating gives CACYDRGRSNHGYTF. Supplemented by reference TRBV30 and TRBJ1-2, the full variable domain reads SQTIHQWPATLVQPVGSPLSLECTVEGTSNPNLYWYRQAAGRGLQLLFYSVGIGQISSEVPQNLSASRPQDRQFILSSKKLLLSDSGFYLCACYDRGRSNHGYTFGSGTRLTVV.

The rearrangement joins TRBV7-9 to TRBJ2-3; tentatively, D is TRBD2 (5 bases). From germline, CDR1 is SEHNR and CDR2 FQNEAQ (reference sequence). CDR3 length: 13 residues. V lost 8 bases and J lost 2, with 11 bases in between. The CDR3 spells CASGLLYTDTQYF. The CDR3 DNA reads TGTGCCAGCGGACTTCTTTACACAGATACGCAGTATTTT.